The 20 T cell receptor beta chains given below trace back to one sample, sequenced in a study of OX40 agonist ivuxolimab in advanced cancers. Assay used: immunoSEQ multiplex PCR; TCRdb lists only in-frame clones, some missing. This table holds around 60,000 clones, about 91% found once. Sequences were derived from CD4+ or CD8+ T cells sorted from blood, sampled in a trial of the OX40 agonist ivuxolimab. The receptors originated from an adult with an advanced solid tumor such as melanoma, head and neck, liver or kidney cancer.

The chain combines TRBV19 with TRBJ2-2, with TRBD2 as a possible D gene (5 bases). This CDR3 is 15 amino acids long. Per germline, CDR1 LNHDA and CDR2 SQIVND (reference sequence). V lost 6 bases and J 1 base, leaving 12 bases between the germline ends. CDR3 loop: CASSFPRGNTGELFF. CDR3 bases: TGTGCCAGTAGCTTCCCCCGGGGGAACACCGGGGAGCTGTTTTTT. Together with reference TRBV19 and TRBJ2-2, the CDR3 gives the full variable domain: DGGITQSPKYLFRKEGQNVTLSCEQNLNHDAMYWYRQDPGQGLRLIYYSQIVNDFQKGDIAEGYSVSREKKESFPLTVTSAQKNPTAFYLCASSFPRGNTGELFFGEGSRLTVL.

The gene calls are TRBV6-6 and TRBJ1-2, with a weak D call TRBD1 (5 bases). Trimming pared 7 bases from V and 8 bases from J, leaving 20 bases between. Germline V lookup: CDR1 MNHNY, CDR2 SVGAGI (reference sequence). This CDR3 spans 14 amino acids. CDR3 residues: CASTSDPDGAGYTF. DNA for the CDR3: TGTGCCAGCACCTCAGACCCGGACGGGGCCGGCTACACCTTC.

The chain combines TRBV6-1 with TRBJ1-4; D call uncertain. The germline V gene has CDR1 MNHNS and CDR2 SASEGT. Trimming cost V 5 bases and J 0 bases, with 7 bases left between them. The CDR3 is made up of 14 amino acids. The CDR3 spells CASSRTTTNEKLFF. The CDR3 DNA follows: TGTGCCAGCAGTAGGACTACAACTAATGAAAAACTGTTTTTT.

Only a few counts were recorded for this clone. The CDR3 bases are TGTGCCACCAGCAGAGATGTAGCTAGCGGGGGTGGCTACACCTTC. Protein product: CATSRDVASGGGYTF. The genes are TRBV15 and TRBJ1-2; TRBD1 is a possible D gene (5 bases). The germline gives CDR1 LNHNV, CDR2 YYDKDF (reference sequence). The CDR3 totals 15 residues. V was pared by 0 bases and J by 7 bases, with 15 bases between.

This clone was seen only once. The chain joins TRBV10-1 to TRBJ2-1; D tentatively reads TRBD1 or TRBD2 (5 bases each). The CDR3 has 13 amino acids. Trimming pared 0 bases from V and 12 bases from J, leaving 12 bases between. CDR1 is WNHNN, CDR2 SYGVQD, per germline (reference sequence). The CDR3 loop is CASSESGVAMQFF. The CDR3 DNA reads as TGCGCCAGCAGTGAGTCGGGGGTAGCGATGCAGTTCTTC.

The chain's CDR3 is CASSLGLQGEGEKLFF. The CDR3 DNA follows: TGTGCCAGCAGCTTAGGGCTTCAGGGAGAAGGAGAAAAACTGTTTTTT. V and J are TRBV7-6 and TRBJ1-4, with a tentative D call TRBD1 (5 bases). From germline, CDR1 is SGHVS and CDR2 FNYEAQ. This CDR3 is built from 16 residues. The V and J ends lost 1 base and 8 bases respectively, with 17 bases between them.

To note about this clone: Other DNA sequences of this sample code for an identical CDR3. The chain is built from TRBV30 and TRBJ2-7; no clear D. CDR1 is GTSNPN, CDR2 SVGIG, per germline (reference sequence). Trimming took 0 bases from V and 3 from J, leaving 6 bases between them. This CDR3 region has 12 residues. This CDR3 reads CAWSVSGYEQYF. Written as DNA, the CDR3 is TGTGCCTGGAGTGTATCAGGCTACGAGCAGTACTTC.

The rearrangement joins TRBV14 to TRBJ1-6, with D hard to call. CDR1 is SGHDN and CDR2 is FVKESK in the germline V gene. CDR3 length equals 16 residues. V lost 4 bases to trimming and J lost 5 bases, with 15 bases between them. The chain's CDR3 is CASSLNPGLNNSPLHF. As DNA, the CDR3 is TGTGCCAGCAGCCTAAACCCCGGACTGAATAATTCACCCCTCCACTTT.

J is TRBJ2-7 and V is TRBV6-1; D may be TRBD1 (6 bases). The CDR3 extends over 15 amino acids. CDR1 is MNHNS and CDR2 is SASEGT in the germline V gene. V was cut by 7 bases and J by 1 base, with 17 bases left in between. CDR3 coding DNA: TGTGCCAGCAATGCAGACAGGTCCCCTTCCTACGAGCAGTACTTC. It yields the protein CASNADRSPSYEQYF.

The chain links TRBV10-3 to TRBJ1-3; no clear D. Germline lookup yields CDR1 ENHRY and CDR2 SYGVKD. V was pared by 4 bases and J by 3 bases, with 4 bases between. This CDR3 has 12 residues. The CDR3 nucleotides are TGTGCCATCAGTGCGGATGGAAACACCATATATTTT. Its protein product is CAISADGNTIYF.

The chain uses TRBV7-9 and TRBJ2-1; D call uncertain. The CDR3 has 13 residues. Looked up from germline, CDR1 is SEHNR and CDR2 is FQNEAQ (reference sequence). V gave up 7 bases and J gave up 8 bases, with 15 bases separating them. The CDR3 DNA reads TGTGCCAGCAAACCCGAGGTGGCGGATGAGCAGTTCTTC. Translation: CASKPEVADEQFF. The full variable domain, with the rest looked up from reference TRBV7-9 and TRBJ2-1, is DTGVSQNPRHKITKRGQNVTFRCDPISEHNRLYWYRQTLGQGPEFLTYFQNEAQLEKSRLLSDRFSAERPKGSFSTLEIQRTEQGDSAMYLCASKPEVADEQFFGPGTRLTVL.

The chain uses TRBV15 and TRBJ1-1, with D perhaps TRBD1 (5 bases). Germline CDR1 and CDR2: LNHNV and YYDKDF (reference sequence). CDR3 length equals 19 residues. V gave up 1 base and J gave up 1 base, with 22 bases separating them. The CDR3 spells CATSRAWGRGLGTNTEAFF. Written as DNA, the CDR3 is TGTGCCACCAGCAGAGCCTGGGGTCGTGGGTTGGGGACGAACACTGAAGCTTTCTTT.

Here the CDR3 reads CASSIDQGGSYNEQFF. The CDR3 DNA reads as TGTGCCAGTAGTATAGATCAGGGGGGGTCCTACAATGAGCAGTTCTTC. J is TRBJ2-1 and V is TRBV19, with D perhaps TRBD1 or TRBD2 (7 bases each). The CDR3 contains 16 residues. Between the trimmed V and J ends, which lost 0 bases and 1 base, there was a span of 10 bases. Per germline, CDR1 LNHDA and CDR2 SQIVND (reference sequence).

The V gene is TRBV21-1, the J gene TRBJ2-4; TRBD2 reflects the table's D call only, with no check against the DNA. TRBV21-1 is described as a pseudogene. This CDR3 spans 13 amino acids. CDR3 region: CASSKGGTNIQYF. The CDR3 coding sequence is TGTGCCAGCAGCAAAGGAGGTACAAACATTCAGTACTTC.

The chain combines TRBV6-6 with TRBJ2-4; D perhaps matches TRBD2 (6 bases). The CDR3 extends over 14 amino acids. V dropped 2 bases and J dropped 1 base, with 6 bases sitting between them. Per germline, CDR1 MNHNY and CDR2 SVGAGI (reference sequence). The DNA of the CDR3 is TGTGCCAGCAGTTACGCGGGGGCCAAAAACATTCAGTACTTC. Protein product: CASSYAGAKNIQYF.

V gene TRBV5-1 combines with J gene TRBJ1-1; 8 bases line up with TRBD1. V was pared by 3 bases and J by 4 bases, with 5 bases of the junction left unmatched. The CDR3 consists of 14 residues. The germline gives CDR1 SGHRS, CDR2 YFSETQ. The CDR3 spells CASSWTGRPTEAFF. The CDR3 region has the DNA TGCGCCAGCAGCTGGACAGGGAGGCCCACTGAAGCTTTCTTT.

The chain's CDR3 is CASSSTGHRETQYF. The CDR3 DNA reads as TGTGCCAGCAGCTCCACCGGCCATAGAGAGACCCAGTACTTC. The chain recombines TRBV5-6 with TRBJ2-5; the D is unclear. Trimming cost V 3 bases and J 4 bases, with 13 bases left between them. In germline, CDR1 is SGHDT, CDR2 YYEEEE. There are 14 residues in the CDR3.

CDR3 sequence: CASSEGTTFEGQYF. CDR3 sequence (DNA): TGTGCCAGCAGCGAAGGGACCACGTTTGAAGGGCAGTATTTT. The chain links TRBV7-8 to TRBJ2-3; D may correspond to TRBD1 or TRBD2 (5 bases each). This CDR3 region has 14 residues. Trimming left V 5 bases short and J 11 bases short, with 20 bases between. Germline V gene sequence: CDR1 SGHVS, CDR2 FQNEAQ.

The chain has TRBV6-6 and TRBJ1-2; D remains unclear. In germline, CDR1 is MNHNY, CDR2 SVGAGI (reference sequence). This CDR3 is built from 11 residues. V was cut by 4 bases and J by 8 bases, with 8 bases left in between. CDR3 residues: CASSWANGYTF. The DNA of the CDR3 is TGTGCCAGCAGTTGGGCTAACGGCTACACCTTC.

This chain links TRBV14 with TRBJ1-6; TRBD1 aligns across 10 bases. Germline values: CDR1 SGHDN, CDR2 FVKESK. After removal of 4 bases from V and 9 bases from J, the junction contained 3 bases not matched to a gene. The CDR3 loop spans 14 amino acids. CDR3 amino acids: CASSPDRGASPLHF. The CDR3 nucleotides are TGTGCCAGCAGCCCGGACAGGGGGGCTTCACCCCTCCACTTT.